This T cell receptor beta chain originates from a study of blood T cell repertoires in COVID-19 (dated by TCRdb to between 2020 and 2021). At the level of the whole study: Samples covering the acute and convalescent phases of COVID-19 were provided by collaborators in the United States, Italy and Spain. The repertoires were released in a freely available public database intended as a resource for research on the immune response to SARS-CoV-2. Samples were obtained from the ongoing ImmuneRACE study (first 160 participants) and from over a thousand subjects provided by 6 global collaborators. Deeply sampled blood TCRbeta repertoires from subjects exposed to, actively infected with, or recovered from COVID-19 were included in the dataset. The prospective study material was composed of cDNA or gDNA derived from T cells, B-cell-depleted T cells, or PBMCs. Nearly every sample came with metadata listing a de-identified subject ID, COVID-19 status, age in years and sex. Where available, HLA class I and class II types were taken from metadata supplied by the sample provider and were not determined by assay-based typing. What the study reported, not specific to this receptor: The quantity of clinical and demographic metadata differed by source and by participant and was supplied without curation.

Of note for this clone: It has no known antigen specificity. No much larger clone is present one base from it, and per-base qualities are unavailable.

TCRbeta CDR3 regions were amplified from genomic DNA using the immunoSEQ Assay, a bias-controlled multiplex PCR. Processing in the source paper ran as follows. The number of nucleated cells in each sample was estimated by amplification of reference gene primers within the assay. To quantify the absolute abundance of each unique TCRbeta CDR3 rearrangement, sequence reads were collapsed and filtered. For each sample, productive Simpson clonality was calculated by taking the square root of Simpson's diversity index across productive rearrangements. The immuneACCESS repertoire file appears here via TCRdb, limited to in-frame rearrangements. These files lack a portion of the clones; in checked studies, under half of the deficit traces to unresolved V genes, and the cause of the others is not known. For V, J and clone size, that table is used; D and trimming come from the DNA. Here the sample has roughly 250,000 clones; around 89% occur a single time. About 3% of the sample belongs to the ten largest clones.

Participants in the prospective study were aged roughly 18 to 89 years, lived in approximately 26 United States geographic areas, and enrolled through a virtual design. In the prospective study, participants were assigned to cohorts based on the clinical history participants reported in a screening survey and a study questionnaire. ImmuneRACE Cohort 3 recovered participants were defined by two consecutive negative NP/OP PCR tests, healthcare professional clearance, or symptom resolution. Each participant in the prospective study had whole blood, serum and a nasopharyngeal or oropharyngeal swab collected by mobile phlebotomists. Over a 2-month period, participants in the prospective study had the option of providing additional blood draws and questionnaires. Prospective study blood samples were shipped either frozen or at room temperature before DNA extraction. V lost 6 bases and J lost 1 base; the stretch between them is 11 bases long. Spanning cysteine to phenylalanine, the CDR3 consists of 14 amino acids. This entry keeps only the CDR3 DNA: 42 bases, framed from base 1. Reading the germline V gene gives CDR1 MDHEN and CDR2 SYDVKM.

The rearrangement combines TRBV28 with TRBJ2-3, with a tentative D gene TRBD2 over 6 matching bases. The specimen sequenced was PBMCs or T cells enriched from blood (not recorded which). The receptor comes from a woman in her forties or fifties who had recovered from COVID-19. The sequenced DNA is TGTGCCAGCAGGGAACCTAGCGGCACAGATACGCAGTATTTT. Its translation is CASREPSGTDTQYF.